One sample yielded the 27 T cell receptor beta chains listed below, sequenced in a study of CD4+ T cells in melanoma. Profiled with immunoSEQ multiplex PCR; TCRdb holds only in-frame clones, not every one. The sample shows a few thousand clones, under 75% of them seen only once. The specimen sequenced was cells from a culture (not recorded whether cultured in vitro). The receptors shown here come from a human donor with melanoma.

The sample holds one count of this clone. The CDR3 here is CASSDRRHIRDYQETQYF. The CDR3 DNA reads as TGTGCCAGCAGTGACCGCCGGCATATTCGGGATTATCAAGAGACCCAGTACTTC. V gene TRBV6-1 combines with J gene TRBJ2-5; a possible D gene is TRBD2 (5 bases). The CDR3 spans 18 residues. The germline V gene encodes CDR1 MNHNS and CDR2 SASEGT. The ends were cut back, 3 bases at V and 2 bases at J, with 22 bases in the middle.

This clone was detected only once. V is TRBV7-2 and J is TRBJ2-3, with TRBD2 as a possible D gene (6 bases). The ends were cut back, 8 bases at V and 8 bases at J, with 14 bases in the middle. The CDR3 totals 12 residues. Germline V gene data show CDR1 as SGHTA and CDR2 as FQGNSA. The CDR3 DNA reads as TGTGCCAGCGCGGGAACCCTACGTACGCAGTATTTT. Its translation: CASAGTLRTQYF.

This clone is medium-sized by share. The V call is TRBV28, the J call TRBJ2-1; D tentatively reads TRBD1 or TRBD2 (5 bases each). V was trimmed by 3 bases and J by 11 bases, leaving 38 bases between them. The CDR3 has 21 amino acids. Germline loops: CDR1 MDHEN, CDR2 SYDVKM. The CDR3 spells CASSLSGLGGWGFRNEGKQFF. CDR3 sequence (DNA): TGTGCCAGCAGTTTGTCGGGTCTAGGCGGGTGGGGGTTCAGGAATGAGGGTAAGCAGTTCTTC.

A single count supports this clone. The chain links TRBV7-3 to TRBJ2-5, with 9 bases lining up with TRBD2. Looked up from germline, CDR1 is SGHTA and CDR2 is FQGTGA. The V segment lost 5 bases and the J segment 2 bases; nucleotides outside the gene matches: 9. The CDR3 contains 16 residues. Here the CDR3 DNA reads TGTGCCAGCAGCCCCCAACCTCTAGCGGGGCAAGAGACCCAGTACTTC. Its translation is CASSPQPLAGQETQYF. The complete variable domain, with remaining parts taken from reference TRBV7-3 and TRBJ2-5, reads GAGVSQTPSNKVTEKGKYVELRCDPISGHTALYWYRQSLGQGPEFLIYFQGTGAADDSGLPNDRFFAVRPEGSVSTLKIQRTERGDSAVYLCASSPQPLAGQETQYFGPGTRLLVL.

The genes are TRBV5-4 and TRBJ2-3; D uncertain. Deletions cut 3 bases from V and 2 bases from J, with 7 bases between. The CDR3 is made up of 13 amino acids. Germline-derived CDR1 and CDR2 are SGHNT and YYREEE (reference sequence). The CDR3 reads CASSSPYTDTQYF. In DNA form, the CDR3 reads TGTGCCAGCAGCTCCCCATACACAGATACGCAGTATTTT.

The chain combines TRBV28 with TRBJ1-4; TRBD1 matches at 9 bases. CDR3 length equals 14 residues. The germline CDR1 and CDR2 sequences are MDHEN and SYDVKM. V dropped 4 bases and J dropped 6; count of bases not matched to a gene: 3. This CDR3 is CASSSGTGYEKLFF. CDR3 DNA sequence: TGTGCCAGCAGTTCCGGGACAGGGTATGAAAAACTGTTTTTT. Full variable domain (rest looked up from reference TRBV28 and TRBJ1-4): DVKVTQSSRYLVKRTGEKVFLECVQDMDHENMFWYRQDPGLGLRLIYFSYDVKMKEKGDIPEGYSVSREKKERFSLILESASTNQTSMYLCASSSGTGYEKLFFGSGTQLSVL.

This chain connects TRBV21-1 to TRBJ2-1; the table assigns TRBD1, which was not confirmed against the DNA. TRBV21-1 is termed a pseudogene. The CDR3 length is 20 residues. The chain's CDR3 is CASSRGHRGNPRSSYNEQFF. CDR3 DNA: TGTGCCAGCAGCAGAGGTCACAGGGGGAACCCGAGAAGCTCCTACAATGAGCAGTTCTTC.

The chain joins TRBV3-1 (or the pseudogene TRBV3-2) to TRBJ2-3; TRBD1 aligns across 8 bases. The CDR3 length is 15 residues. V dropped 6 bases and J dropped 2; count of bases not matched to a gene: 7. Germline lookup yields CDR1 LGHDT and CDR2 YNNKEL (reference sequence). The CDR3 loop is CASSPGQAITDTQYF. CDR3 in DNA: TGTGCCAGCAGTCCGGGACAGGCGATCACAGATACGCAGTATTTT.

The rearrangement uses TRBV5-1 and TRBJ1-1; TRBD1 might be the D (5 bases). The CDR3 length is 15 residues. Trimming took 0 bases from V and 7 from J, leaving 16 bases between them. Germline assignment: CDR1 SGHRS and CDR2 YFSETQ. The DNA for the CDR3 is TGCGCCAGCAGCTTGGGGGGCATATCCGGGAGTGAAGCTTTCTTT. It encodes CASSLGGISGSEAFF.

CDR3 coding DNA: TGTGCCAGCAGCTCGGAGAGCTCTGGAAACACCATATATTTT. Its protein product is CASSSESSGNTIYF. The V gene is TRBV7-8, the J gene TRBJ1-3; D is ambiguous. CDR1 is SGHVS and CDR2 is FQNEAQ in the germline V gene. This CDR3 has 14 residues. V lost 4 bases to trimming and J lost 0 bases, with 7 bases between them. Looking up the rest from reference TRBV7-8 and TRBJ1-3 gives the full variable domain: GAGVSQSPRYKVAKRGQDVALRCDPISGHVSLFWYQQALGQGPEFLTYFQNEAQLDKSGLPSDRFFAERPEGSVSTLKIQRTQQEDSAVYLCASSSESSGNTIYFGEGSWLTVV.

This clone was seen more than once but under ten times. J is TRBJ2-2 and V is TRBV7-2, with D uncertain. Germline lookup yields CDR1 SGHTA and CDR2 FQGNSA. Trimming left V 7 bases short and J 6 bases short, with 9 bases between. The CDR3 runs to 12 residues. In DNA, the CDR3 is TGTGCCAGCATTAATCCCCCCGGGGAGCTGTTTTTT. Protein sequence: CASINPPGELFF.

The V call is TRBV10-3, the J call TRBJ2-7; D ambiguous. The CDR3 totals 15 residues. Per the germline V gene, CDR1 is ENHRY and CDR2 is SYGVKD. V dropped 3 bases and J dropped 3 bases, with 15 bases sitting between them. DNA for the CDR3: TGTGCCATCAGTGACCCCGGCACCACCGGCTACGAGCAGTACTTC. It yields the protein CAISDPGTTGYEQYF.

V is TRBV5-5 and J is TRBJ1-2; D gene unclear. In germline, CDR1 is SGHKS, CDR2 YYEKEE (reference sequence). The CDR3 is 16 amino acids. V lost 0 bases, J lost 4 bases, and 16 bases lay in between. The DNA of the CDR3 is TGTGCCAGCAGCTTGGCGGTAAGTCACGCCCGCTATGGCTACACCTTC. Translation gives CASSLAVSHARYGYTF.

The chain joins TRBV2 to TRBJ2-7; TRBD1 might be the D (6 bases). The length of the CDR3 is 14 residues. Trimming left V 6 bases short and J 0 bases short, with 12 bases between. The germline V gene encodes CDR1 SNHLY and CDR2 FYNNEI. The CDR3 bases are TGTGCCAGCAGCAGGACAGCCAACTCCTACGAGCAGTACTTC. Its translation is CASSRTANSYEQYF.

This chain links TRBV7-3 with TRBJ1-1; D remains unclear. The CDR3 spans 14 residues. The V end was cut by 1 base, the J end by 1 base, with 7 bases between. Germline V lookup: CDR1 SGHTA, CDR2 FQGTGA. The CDR3 spells CASSLSRTNTEAFF. The DNA of the CDR3 is TGTGCCAGCAGCTTAAGCCGAACGAACACTGAAGCTTTCTTT. The full variable domain, with the rest looked up from reference TRBV7-3 and TRBJ1-1, is GAGVSQTPSNKVTEKGKYVELRCDPISGHTALYWYRQSLGQGPEFLIYFQGTGAADDSGLPNDRFFAVRPEGSVSTLKIQRTERGDSAVYLCASSLSRTNTEAFFGQGTRLTVV.

The chain combines TRBV30 with TRBJ2-7; the match to TRBD2 covers 12 bases. Germline CDR1 GTSNPN, CDR2 SVGIG (reference sequence). The CDR3 runs 13 residues. Unmatched junction bases numbered 5, after V lost 7 bases and J lost 4 bases. This CDR3 is CASTSGGRYEQYF. In nucleotides, the CDR3 is TGTGCCTCGACTAGCGGGGGTCGTTACGAGCAGTACTTC.

The V call is TRBV28, the J call TRBJ1-1, with D tentatively TRBD1 (5 bases). The CDR3 is 12 residues long. V was cut by 7 bases and J by 8 bases, with 14 bases left in between. Germline V gene lookup returns CDR1 MDHEN and CDR2 SYDVKM. The CDR3 nucleotides read TGTGCCAGCATCCCTTCGACAGCCGAAGCTTTCTTT. Its protein is CASIPSTAEAFF.

The chain is built from TRBV9 and TRBJ1-2; tentative D call: TRBD1 (5 bases). V was pared by 0 bases and J by 3 bases, with 12 bases between. The CDR3 totals 15 residues. CDR1 is SGDLS, CDR2 YYNGEE, per germline. CDR3 loop: CASSVGFRGHYGYTF. DNA for the CDR3: TGTGCCAGCAGCGTAGGGTTTAGGGGTCACTATGGCTACACCTTC.

This clone was found once. The chain is built from TRBV4-1 and TRBJ2-7; 7 nucleotides match TRBD1. Germline V gene data show CDR1 as MGHRA and CDR2 as YSYEKL. The J segment lost 4 bases and the V segment lost 0 bases, leaving 9 bases of the junction unmatched. CDR3 size: 16 residues. The CDR3 here is CASSQDPGGLAYEQYF. CDR3 DNA sequence: TGCGCCAGCAGCCAAGACCCAGGGGGTTTGGCGTACGAGCAGTACTTC.

The gene calls are TRBV28 and TRBJ2-7, with 12 bases that match TRBD2. The V and J ends lost 10 bases and 2 bases, in that order; junction bases with no gene match: 3. CDR1 and CDR2 from the germline V gene are MDHEN and SYDVKM. The CDR3 extends over 13 amino acids. For the CDR3, the DNA is TGTGCCACCCGGACTAGCGGGGCCTACGAGCAGTACTTC. The encoded protein is CATRTSGAYEQYF.

The chain uses TRBV19 and TRBJ1-1; no clear D gene. V lost 2 bases and J 4 bases, leaving 11 bases between the germline ends. Germline-derived CDR1 and CDR2 are LNHDA and SQIVND (reference sequence). The CDR3 is 14 amino acids. CDR3 in DNA: TGTGCCAGTAGTATAACAGTTCCGGGCACTGAAGCTTTCTTT. This encodes CASSITVPGTEAFF.

The chain recombines TRBV19 with TRBJ1-5; TRBD1 matches at 11 bases. The CDR3 runs to 13 residues. In germline, CDR1 is LNHDA, CDR2 SQIVND (reference sequence). The CDR3 here is CATGQGVRQPQHF. CDR3 sequence (DNA): TGTGCGACGGGACAGGGGGTTCGACAGCCCCAGCATTTT.

The chain couples TRBV11-2 to TRBJ1-2; D gene ambiguous. CDR1 is SGHAT and CDR2 is FQNNGV in the germline V gene. The CDR3 runs to 13 residues. V dropped 1 base and J dropped 4 bases, with 7 bases sitting between them. The CDR3 sequence: CASSLAPPYGYTF. The CDR3 DNA follows: TGTGCCAGCAGCTTAGCCCCCCCCTATGGCTACACCTTC.

Details on this clone: One junction end does not reproduce the germline sequence, and a read error may be involved. This chain joins TRBV29-1 and TRBJ1-2, with D unclear. Germline CDR1 reads SQVTM; CDR2 reads ANQGSEA. The CDR3 totals 15 residues. The CDR3 DNA is TGCAGCGATGAAAATTCAGGAGAATCTAACTATGGCTACACCTTC. Its translation is CSDENSGESNYGYTF.

V is TRBV5-1 and J is TRBJ1-2; the D is unclear. CDR1 is SGHRS, CDR2 YFSETQ, per germline. The length of the CDR3 is 12 residues. The ends were cut back, 0 bases at V and 8 bases at J, with 8 bases in the middle. The CDR3 DNA is TGCGCCAGCAGCTTGGACGGGAAAGGCTACACCTTC. Protein product: CASSLDGKGYTF.

The rearrangement uses TRBV1 and TRBJ2-6; TRBD2 is the table's D call and was not checked against the DNA. TRBV1 is listed as a pseudogene. The CDR3 spans 15 residues. CDR3 sequence reads: CTSSLNSSGANVLTF. For the CDR3, the DNA is TGCACCAGCAGCCTTAATAGCTCTGGGGCCAACGTCCTGACTTTC.

The J gene is TRBJ1-1, the V gene TRBV19; D ambiguous. Trimming took off 4 bases at V and 3 bases at J, with 12 bases between the two ends. The CDR3 is 14 residues long. Germline loops: CDR1 LNHDA, CDR2 SQIVND (reference sequence). The CDR3 sequence: CASSTPQRYTEAFF. As DNA, the CDR3 is TGTGCCAGTAGTACGCCACAGCGGTACACTGAAGCTTTCTTT. Full variable domain (outside the CDR3, taken from reference TRBV19 and TRBJ1-1): DGGITQSPKYLFRKEGQNVTLSCEQNLNHDAMYWYRQDPGQGLRLIYYSQIVNDFQKGDIAEGYSVSREKKESFPLTVTSAQKNPTAFYLCASSTPQRYTEAFFGQGTRLTVV.